These 30 T cell receptor beta chains share one sample of origin, sequenced in a study of PD-1 blockade in classical Hodgkin lymphoma. Produced via immunoSEQ multiplex PCR; TCRdb's table is partial and in-frame only. The sample yields about 13,000 clones, 75% to 95% seen once. Autologous stem cell transplantation was followed by relapse in every patient, and brentuximab vedotin exposure varied. The sequences come from peripheral blood mononuclear cells (PBMCs), collected at baseline. These receptors all come from a human donor with classical Hodgkin lymphoma.

The gene calls are TRBV10-3 and TRBJ2-5; tentative D call: TRBD1 (8 bases). Germline values: CDR1 ENHRY, CDR2 SYGVKD. The CDR3 has 14 residues. Trimming stripped 7 bases from V and 4 bases from J, with 16 bases between. CDR3 sequence (DNA): TGTGCCATCAAGGGGACAGGCGGGGGAGAGACCCAGTACTTC. This encodes CAIKGTGGGETQYF.

CDR3 coding DNA: TGCGCCAGCAGCTTCGGGACGTCCTCGAGCTCTGGGGCCAACGTCCTGACTTTC. Encoded protein: CASSFGTSSSSGANVLTF. The chain employs TRBV5-1 and TRBJ2-6; D may be TRBD1 or TRBD2 (5 bases each). Germline values: CDR1 SGHRS, CDR2 YFSETQ. This CDR3 is built from 18 residues. V was shortened by 2 bases and J by 0 bases, with 15 bases between the two germline ends.

The rearrangement joins TRBV4-1 to TRBJ2-3; no clear D. The V end lost 0 bases, the J end lost 2 bases, and 9 bases lay between the germline ends. From germline, CDR1 is MGHRA and CDR2 YSYEKL. This CDR3 contains 15 residues. The CDR3 coding sequence is TGCGCCAGCAGCCAAGATGGGGATTCCACAGATACGCAGTATTTT. Its translation is CASSQDGDSTDTQYF.

This chain links TRBV29-1 with TRBJ1-1; the D gene is possibly TRBD1 (6 bases). The CDR3 loop spans 14 amino acids. Germline-derived CDR1 and CDR2 are SQVTM and ANQGSEA. V was pared by 0 bases and J by 1 base, with 9 bases between. The CDR3 loop reads CSVEEGAGNTEAFF. The CDR3 DNA sequence: TGCAGCGTTGAAGAGGGGGCCGGGAACACTGAAGCTTTCTTT.

V usage is TRBV2 and J usage is TRBJ2-6, with 8 positions matching TRBD1. Germline V gives CDR1 SNHLY, CDR2 FYNNEI. The CDR3 contains 17 residues. The V gene end was trimmed by 6 bases and the J gene end by 4 bases; junction bases not matched to a gene: 11. CDR3 nucleotide sequence: TGTGCCAGCAGCCTATATAACAGGGGGAGAGGGGCCAACGTCCTGACTTTC. As protein: CASSLYNRGRGANVLTF.

The chain employs TRBV6-5 and TRBJ1-6; 8 nucleotides align to TRBD1. Trimming removed 6 bases from V and 9 bases from J; junction bases left unmatched: 7. Germline V lookup: CDR1 MNHEY, CDR2 SVGAGI. This CDR3 has 14 residues. Written as DNA, the CDR3 is TGTGCCAGCAGGCGGGTCAGGGGGCTTTCACCCCTCCACTTT. This encodes CASRRVRGLSPLHF.

V and J are TRBV10-3 and TRBJ2-5; D possibly corresponds to TRBD1 (5 bases). Trimming took 6 bases from V and 0 from J, leaving 8 bases between them. Germline-derived CDR1 and CDR2 are ENHRY and SYGVKD. This CDR3 has 13 amino acids. DNA for the CDR3: TGTGCCATCAGCAAACAGGACCAAGAGACCCAGTACTTC. Encoded protein: CAISKQDQETQYF.

This clone was detected a few times. V gene TRBV28 combines with J gene TRBJ2-2; D not certain. The CDR3 contains 12 residues. V was cut by 4 bases and J by 9 bases, with 9 bases left in between. Germline V gives CDR1 MDHEN, CDR2 SYDVKM. CDR3 DNA sequence: TGTGCCAGCAGTTACGTGTCCTGGGAGCTGTTTTTT. As protein: CASSYVSWELFF.

V and J are TRBV10-2 and TRBJ2-7; 7 nucleotides line up with TRBD1. The CDR3 loop spans 14 amino acids. The ends lost 6 bases at V and 0 bases at J; junction bases unmatched: 5. The germline V gene has CDR1 WSHSY and CDR2 SAAADI. The DNA for the CDR3 is TGCGCCAGCAGCGAGGACAGGCCCTCCTACGAGCAGTACTTC. Residues: CASSEDRPSYEQYF.

The V gene is TRBV7-8, the J gene TRBJ2-7; 13 bases are a match to TRBD2. The CDR3 is 15 residues long. Trimming at V came to 4 bases and at J to 1 base, leaving 1 base not matched to a gene. Germline assignment: CDR1 SGHVS and CDR2 FQNEAQ. The CDR3 loop reads CASSWTSGGSYEQYF. The CDR3 nucleotides read TGTGCCAGCAGCTGGACTAGCGGGGGTTCCTACGAGCAGTACTTC.

This sequence joins TRBV7-3 and TRBJ2-5; D uncertain. The ends were cut back, 3 bases at V and 2 bases at J, with 16 bases in the middle. In germline, CDR1 is SGHTA, CDR2 FQGTGA. The CDR3 is 16 residues long. CDR3 nucleotides: TGTGCCAGCAGCTTCCCCCCCGGCCAGAAGCAAGAGACCCAGTACTTC. This encodes CASSFPPGQKQETQYF. Combining the CDR3 with reference TRBV7-3 and TRBJ2-5 gives the whole variable domain GAGVSQTPSNKVTEKGKYVELRCDPISGHTALYWYRQSLGQGPEFLIYFQGTGAADDSGLPNDRFFAVRPEGSVSTLKIQRTERGDSAVYLCASSFPPGQKQETQYFGPGTRLLVL.

The chain carries TRBV6-6 and TRBJ1-1, with D uncertain. The CDR3 has 14 residues. CDR1 MNHNY and CDR2 SVGAGI come from the germline V gene (reference sequence). Between the trimmed V and J ends, which lost 0 bases and 2 bases, there was a span of 7 bases. CDR3 nucleotides: TGTGCCAGCAGTTACTCGGGTAGAAACACTGAAGCTTTCTTT. This translates into CASSYSGRNTEAFF.

The J gene is TRBJ2-7, the V gene TRBV5-4, with 10 bases fitting TRBD2. Germline CDR1 and CDR2: SGHNT and YYREEE (reference sequence). Germline trimming cut 0 bases from V and 2 bases from J; bases unmatched to any gene: 5. This CDR3 contains 16 residues. As DNA, the CDR3 is TGTGCCAGCAGCTTGGGGAGCGGGGGGGCCGCCTACGAGCAGTACTTC. It translates to CASSLGSGGAAYEQYF.

This chain uses TRBV30 with TRBJ2-1; perhaps D is TRBD1 or TRBD2 (5 bases each). V lost 4 bases and J lost 7, with 14 bases in between. The germline V gene has CDR1 GTSNPN and CDR2 SVGIG (reference sequence). The CDR3 spans 13 residues. CDR3 coding DNA: TGTGCCTGGACCAACGGGGCTGGTAATGAGCAGTTCTTC. This translates into CAWTNGAGNEQFF.

The genes are TRBV7-8 and TRBJ2-2; D not certain. The germline V gene has CDR1 SGHVS and CDR2 FQNEAQ. The CDR3 length is 12 residues. Trimming stripped 5 bases from V and 2 bases from J, with 3 bases between. CDR3 DNA: TGTGCCAGCAGCATAAACACCGGGGAGCTGTTTTTT. It specifies CASSINTGELFF.

The J gene is TRBJ2-1, the V gene TRBV11-2; 10 nucleotides agree with TRBD2. This CDR3 region has 16 residues. Germline values: CDR1 SGHAT, CDR2 FQNNGV. V gave up 5 bases and J gave up 2 bases; unmatched junction bases: 6. The CDR3 region is CASSPLSGGAYNEQFF. The CDR3 DNA reads TGTGCCAGCAGCCCACTGAGCGGGGGGGCCTACAATGAGCAGTTCTTC.

The gene calls are TRBV6-5 and TRBJ2-5; the D is unclear. Trimming removed 0 bases at V and 3 bases at J, with 8 bases between. This CDR3 region has 14 residues. In germline, CDR1 is MNHEY, CDR2 SVGAGI. CDR3 residues: CASSYSGGEETQYF. The CDR3 DNA is TGTGCCAGCAGTTACTCGGGTGGGGAAGAGACCCAGTACTTC.

The V gene is TRBV10-2, the J gene TRBJ2-7, with TRBD2 as a possible D gene (6 bases). This CDR3 has 18 amino acids. The ends were cut back, 3 bases at V and 7 bases at J, with 28 bases in the middle. Per the germline V gene, CDR1 is WSHSY and CDR2 is SAAADI. The CDR3 nucleotides read TGCGCCAGCAGTGAAGGTTGGGACTCGTCCTTCTCTCTGTGGGAGCAGTACTTC. Protein sequence: CASSEGWDSSFSLWEQYF.

This rearrangement joins TRBV5-6 to TRBJ1-4; 8 bases line up with TRBD1. Germline-derived CDR1 and CDR2 are SGHDT and YYEEEE. This CDR3 region has 16 residues. Unmatched junction bases numbered 9, after V lost 3 bases and J lost 5 bases. CDR3 DNA sequence: TGTGCCAGCAGCTCCCTTCGGGGACAGGTGAATGAAAAACTGTTTTTT. This translates into CASSSLRGQVNEKLFF.

This clone was counted a few times. The chain recombines TRBV28 with TRBJ2-7; D gene uncertain. Per germline, CDR1 MDHEN and CDR2 SYDVKM. The CDR3 runs to 13 residues. Trimming shortened V by 3 bases and J by 0 bases, and 6 bases separated the two germline ends. This CDR3 reads CASSFSSSYEQYF. The DNA of the CDR3 is TGTGCCAGCAGTTTTTCCTCCTCCTACGAGCAGTACTTC.

The genes are TRBV28 and TRBJ1-1; D ambiguous. V was clipped by 6 bases and J by 4 bases, with 12 bases between them. Germline values: CDR1 MDHEN, CDR2 SYDVKM. CDR3 length equals 13 residues. This CDR3 reads CASSVSRRTEAFF. CDR3 DNA: TGTGCCAGCAGCGTCAGCCGACGCACTGAAGCTTTCTTT.

The chain employs TRBV2 and TRBJ2-3; perhaps TRBD2 as D (7 bases). The CDR3 runs 16 residues. CDR1 and CDR2 from the germline V gene are SNHLY and FYNNEI. The V and J ends lost 4 bases and 1 base respectively, with 15 bases between them. The CDR3 loop is CASSGPGGPGTDTQYF. In DNA, the CDR3 is TGTGCCAGCAGTGGCCCCGGGGGGCCGGGCACAGATACGCAGTATTTT.

This clone has only one observation. The chain carries TRBV6-6 and TRBJ2-5, with D perhaps matching TRBD1 (6 bases). V shed 8 bases and J shed 0 bases, with 16 bases lying between them. The germline V gene encodes CDR1 MNHNY and CDR2 SVGAGI (reference sequence). The CDR3 covers 15 residues. The CDR3, as DNA: TGTGCCAGCCAAGGGGGATCGACTTACCAAGAGACCCAGTACTTC. It yields the protein CASQGGSTYQETQYF.

The rearrangement joins TRBV5-1 to TRBJ2-1; D is unresolved. CDR3 length: 14 residues. V was cut by 4 bases and J by 7 bases, with 15 bases left in between. Germline CDR1 SGHRS, CDR2 YFSETQ. The CDR3 spells CASSPYLGMNEQFF. CDR3 coding DNA: TGCGCCAGCAGCCCGTACCTGGGTATGAATGAGCAGTTCTTC.

The chain combines TRBV7-9 with TRBJ1-1; D uncertain. Germline V CDR1 and CDR2: SEHNR, FQNEAQ (reference sequence). This CDR3 is built from 12 residues. Trimming left V 1 base short and J 6 bases short, with 6 bases between. The CDR3 coding sequence is TGTGCCAGCAGCTTAGACCCCGCTGAAGCTTTCTTT. This encodes CASSLDPAEAFF.

This chain links TRBV6-5 with TRBJ2-7, with 9 nucleotides matching TRBD1. The CDR3 runs to 15 residues. The V segment lost 6 bases and the J segment 2 bases; nucleotides outside the gene matches: 8. Germline lookup yields CDR1 MNHEY and CDR2 SVGAGI. The CDR3 sequence: CASSPGTGPTYEQYF. Written as DNA, the CDR3 is TGTGCCAGCAGCCCCGGGACAGGGCCGACCTACGAGCAGTACTTC.

This chain uses TRBV19 with TRBJ1-2; D unresolved. V was trimmed by 7 bases and J by 7 bases, leaving 16 bases between them. The CDR3 loop spans 13 amino acids. The germline gives CDR1 LNHDA, CDR2 SQIVND (reference sequence). The CDR3 region has the DNA TGTGCCAGTACCATGGGCCGAAGGGCTGGCTACACCTTC. It yields the protein CASTMGRRAGYTF.

This clone was observed a single time. The V gene is TRBV5-1, the J gene TRBJ2-7; TRBD2 matches 11 bases. The CDR3 spans 14 residues. V lost 4 bases to trimming and J lost 6 bases; unmatched junction nucleotides: 6. Germline lookup yields CDR1 SGHRS and CDR2 YFSETQ. The CDR3 spells CASSLSGGASEQYF. For the CDR3, the DNA is TGCGCCAGCAGCCTTAGCGGGGGGGCCTCCGAGCAGTACTTC. The whole variable domain, remainder taken from reference TRBV5-1 and TRBJ2-7, is KAGVTQTPRYLIKTRGQQVTLSCSPISGHRSVSWYQQTPGQGLQFLFEYFSETQRNKGNFPGRFSGRQFSNSRSEMNVSTLELGDSALYLCASSLSGGASEQYFGPGTRLTVT.

The V call is TRBV28, the J call TRBJ2-3, with 10 bases that match TRBD2. V dropped 7 bases and J dropped 7; count of bases not matched to a gene: 8. Germline lookup yields CDR1 MDHEN and CDR2 SYDVKM. CDR3 length equals 14 residues. The CDR3 nucleotides read TGTGCCAGCACTAGCGGGGGATCGGTATATACGCAGTATTTT. It translates to CASTSGGSVYTQYF.

This chain links TRBV5-1 with TRBJ2-2, with no clear D. This CDR3 is 15 amino acids long. The ends were cut back, 0 bases at V and 1 base at J, with 7 bases in the middle. Germline-derived CDR1 and CDR2 are SGHRS and YFSETQ. The CDR3 loop is CASSLVGGNTGELFF. The DNA of the CDR3 is TGCGCCAGCAGCTTGGTTGGCGGGAACACCGGGGAGCTGTTTTTT. The full variable domain, rest sourced from reference TRBV5-1 and TRBJ2-2, is KAGVTQTPRYLIKTRGQQVTLSCSPISGHRSVSWYQQTPGQGLQFLFEYFSETQRNKGNFPGRFSGRQFSNSRSEMNVSTLELGDSALYLCASSLVGGNTGELFFGEGSRLTVL.